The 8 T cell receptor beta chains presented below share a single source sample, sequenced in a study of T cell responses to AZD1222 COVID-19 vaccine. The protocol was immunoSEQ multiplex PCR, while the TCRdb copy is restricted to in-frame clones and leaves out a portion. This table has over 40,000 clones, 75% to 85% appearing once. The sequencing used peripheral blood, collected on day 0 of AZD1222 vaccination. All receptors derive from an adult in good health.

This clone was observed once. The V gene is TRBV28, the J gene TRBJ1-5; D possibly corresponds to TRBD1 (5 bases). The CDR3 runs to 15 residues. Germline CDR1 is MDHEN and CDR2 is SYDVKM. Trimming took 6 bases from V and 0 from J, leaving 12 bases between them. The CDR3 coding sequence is TGTGCCAGCAGGCCAGGGACCTATAGCAATCAGCCCCAGCATTTT. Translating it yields CASRPGTYSNQPQHF.

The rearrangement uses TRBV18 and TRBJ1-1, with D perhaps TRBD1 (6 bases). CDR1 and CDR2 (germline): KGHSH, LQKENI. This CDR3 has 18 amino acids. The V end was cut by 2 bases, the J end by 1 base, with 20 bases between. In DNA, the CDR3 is TGTGCCAGCTCACCAATTAATGGAAGGGGGGAAGGGAACACTGAAGCTTTCTTT. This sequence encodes CASSPINGRGEGNTEAFF.

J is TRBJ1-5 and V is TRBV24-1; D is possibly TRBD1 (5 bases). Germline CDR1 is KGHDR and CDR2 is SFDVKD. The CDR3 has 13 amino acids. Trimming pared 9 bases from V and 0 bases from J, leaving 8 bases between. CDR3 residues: CATGGDSNQPQHF. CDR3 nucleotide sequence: TGTGCCACCGGGGGGGATAGCAATCAGCCCCAGCATTTT.

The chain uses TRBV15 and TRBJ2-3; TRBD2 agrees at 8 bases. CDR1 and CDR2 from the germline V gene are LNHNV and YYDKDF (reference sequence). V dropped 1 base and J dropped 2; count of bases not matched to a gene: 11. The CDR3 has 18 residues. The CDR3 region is CATSRGERRGAYTDTQYF. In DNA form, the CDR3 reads TGTGCCACCAGCAGAGGGGAGAGGCGGGGGGCGTACACAGATACGCAGTATTTT.

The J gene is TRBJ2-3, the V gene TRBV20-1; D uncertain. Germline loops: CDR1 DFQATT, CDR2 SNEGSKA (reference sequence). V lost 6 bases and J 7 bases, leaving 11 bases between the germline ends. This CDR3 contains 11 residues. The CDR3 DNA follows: TGCAGTGCCTCCCAGAAGAATACGCAGTATTTT. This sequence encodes CSASQKNTQYF.

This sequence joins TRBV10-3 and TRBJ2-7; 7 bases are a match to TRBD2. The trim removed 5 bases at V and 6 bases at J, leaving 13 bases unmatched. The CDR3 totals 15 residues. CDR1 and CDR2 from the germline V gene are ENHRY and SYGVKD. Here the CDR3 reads CAISLTSEKPGEQYF. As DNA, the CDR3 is TGTGCCATCAGTCTAACTAGCGAGAAGCCGGGCGAGCAGTACTTC.

CDR3 loop: CASSRPLGPRDPNYGYTF. CDR3 nucleotides: TGTGCCAGCAGCCGCCCTTTGGGACCCAGGGATCCTAACTATGGCTACACCTTC. The chain is built from TRBV28 and TRBJ1-2; possibly TRBD1 for D (5 bases). V was clipped by 6 bases and J by 0 bases, with 23 bases between them. The CDR3 covers 18 residues. Germline values: CDR1 MDHEN, CDR2 SYDVKM.

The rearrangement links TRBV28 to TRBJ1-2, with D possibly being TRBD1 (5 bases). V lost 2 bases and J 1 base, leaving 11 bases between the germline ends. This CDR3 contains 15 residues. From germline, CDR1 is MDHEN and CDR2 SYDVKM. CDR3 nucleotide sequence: TGTGCCAGCAGTTTACAGGGAAGAGGTAACTATGGCTACACCTTC. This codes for CASSLQGRGNYGYTF.